This T cell receptor beta chain stems from a study of blood T cells in healthy people across ages (dated by TCRdb to between 2014 and 2016). Describing the broader study: In model experiments, roughly one uniquely barcoded TCR beta cDNA molecule per two T cells was captured by template switching. Using deep sequencing normalized with unique cDNA molecular identifiers, the study measured how TCR beta repertoire diversity changes with age. The donors were divided into four age groups: young (average roughly 17 years), middle-aged (about 39), aged (approximately 62) and long-lived (roughly 88). To avoid experimental bias, donors of different ages were randomly spread across the sequencing lanes. Using the same blood draw, the study looked at two additional independent replicas of 1 million unique cDNA reads for two donors, one aged 18 to 30 and the other aged 80 or older.

Trimming takes 5 bases from V and 2 bases from J, and the germline ends sit 10 bases apart. The CDR3 holds 14 amino acids from the cysteine to the phenylalanine. Only the CDR3 part of the read is kept: 42 bases, read in frame from the first base. The roughly 42 donors, aged 6 to 90 years, were systemically healthy Caucasian individuals from Russia. Around 10 milliliters of peripheral blood were collected from each donor into EDTA-treated Vacutainer tubes. PBMCs were isolated by Ficoll-Paque density-gradient centrifugation, with at least 6 million obtained per sample. Total RNA was extracted from PBMCs with Trizol reagent, with at least 5.5 micrograms obtained per sample. Naive CD45RAhigh/CD27high T cell percentages were measured by flow cytometry on a PBMC aliquot from every donor. Library preparation was by 5' RACE. TCRdb shows the sequencer as Illumina HiSeq 2500. A second PCR of roughly 6 to 11 cycles was run with a J-beta primer mix and a sample-barcoded 5' primer. A template-switch 5' adaptor carrying 12 random nucleotides introduced a unique molecular identifier onto each TCR beta cDNA molecule. Each sample yielded at least 3 million CDR3-containing paired-end reads. The Mint cDNA synthesis kit, primed by a TRBC-specific oligonucleotide, was used to synthesize first-strand cDNA from all RNA. Following uracil-DNA glycosylase treatment, all cDNA underwent a first 18-cycle PCR with the universal primers M1SS and BC2_uni_R. On the authors' methods: For normalization, 1 million high-quality reads were randomly selected from each sample, with every read carrying a distinct molecular identifier. Instead of being binned into consensus sequences, reads that shared molecular identifiers were thrown out. MiTCR, with a Q25 quality threshold and the strictest error-elimination algorithm, was used for CDR3 identification, clonotype clustering and error correction. A nonparametric unseen species model with Euler transformation was used to estimate lower-bound total TCR beta diversity. The public sequencing data were trimmed at Q25 with fastp and processed into clonotypes with MiXCR by TCRdb, which kept only in-frame beta chains. All rows with the same CDR3 protein become a single entry with the most common DNA and genes. For this entry, the V and J calls and clone size follow TCRdb and not the study's own pipeline. The sample contains around 800,000 distinct CDR3 sequences, about 46% of them found a single time. Of the sample, roughly 18% is held by the ten largest clones.

Points the paper makes about the study in general: Bulk unsorted PBMC profiling prevented conclusive comparison of naive and antigen-experienced compartments. Donor CMV infection status was unknown, potentially confounding age-related changes in expanded clonotypes. Estimates of total diversity based on one million sequenced T cells were considered lower bounds and underestimates. The percentage of naive T cells measured by flow cytometry correlated strongly with observed TCR beta diversity. As age increased, observed TCR beta diversity per million T cells dropped in a roughly linear way, and a significant reduction was already evident by age about 40. Compared with the aged group, the long-lived group had more naive CD4+ T cells, fewer expanded clones and increased TCR diversity, a pattern suggesting age selection.

This clonotype was counted only a few times. Its antigen is unknown. Within one base of it there is no much larger clone, and no base qualities were kept. Recombination linked TRBV12-3 or TRBV12-4 to TRBJ1-5, with a tentative D gene TRBD1 over 6 matching bases. Sequencing input: blood. The sequence came from a man at least 80 years old in good health. The sequence in DNA is TGTGCCAGCAGTCGGAAGGGGGGCAATCAGCCCCAGCATTTT. The resulting protein is CASSRKGGNQPQHF.